Below, 14 T cell receptor beta chains from the same sample are listed, as sequenced in a study of early T cells in non-severe SARS-CoV-2 infection. In TCRdb, the 5' RACE reads were re-called with MiXCR into one record per CDR3 protein. The table lists some 46,000 distinct CDR3 sequences, around 6.3% of them singletons. Here the sequenced sample was whole blood, taken at baseline. The receptors originated from an adult who was a healthcare worker with PCR-confirmed SARS-CoV-2 infection or an uninfected control (not recorded which).

Note on this clonotype: Since a much larger clone is just one base distant, this may be a read error. This chain uses TRBV9 with TRBJ1-1; possible D gene TRBD1, 5 bases. Germline-derived CDR1 and CDR2 are SGDLS and YYNGEE. CDR3 length: 14 amino acids. The chain's CDR3 is CANSVDSMNTEAFF. CDR3 DNA: TGTGCCAACAGCGTAGACAGCATGAACACTGAAGCTTTCTTT.

This clonotype was found a few times. The chain has TRBV30 and TRBJ2-7, with D unclear. The germline gives CDR1 GTSNPN, CDR2 SVGIG (reference sequence). The CDR3 sequence is 13 residues long. V dropped 0 bases and J dropped 1 base, with 7 bases sitting between them. The CDR3 DNA reads TGTGCCTGGAGTGTTGGGATGTCCTACGAGCAGTACTTC. Residues: CAWSVGMSYEQYF.

The chain employs TRBV12-3 or TRBV12-4 and TRBJ2-6; possible D gene TRBD1, 6 bases. The ends were cut back, 5 bases at V and 0 bases at J, with 20 bases in the middle. The CDR3 has 19 amino acids. Here the CDR3 reads CASSDLRRTVFSGANVLTF. CDR3 DNA: TGTGCCAGCAGTGACCTCCGAAGGACAGTTTTCTCTGGGGCCAACGTCCTGACTTTC.

The chain recombines TRBV7-6 with TRBJ1-1; the D is unclear. The ends were cut back, 4 bases at V and 3 bases at J, with 9 bases in the middle. CDR3 size: 13 residues. Germline CDR1 is SGHVS and CDR2 is FNYEAQ. The CDR3 DNA reads TGTGCCAGCAGCTCCCGACCTGACACTGAAGCTTTCTTT. This translates into CASSSRPDTEAFF.

This chain uses TRBV20-1 with TRBJ2-7; 9 nucleotides line up with TRBD1. The CDR3 loop spans 13 amino acids. After removal of 6 bases from V and 4 bases from J, the junction contained 7 bases not matched to a gene. CDR1 is DFQATT, CDR2 SNEGSKA, per germline (reference sequence). The CDR3 loop is CSATTGTGYEQYF. CDR3 coding DNA: TGCAGTGCCACAACGGGGACAGGGTACGAGCAGTACTTC.

This clonotype appeared a few times. CDR3 residues: CSGGDGEQFF. CDR3 nucleotides: TGCAGCGGAGGGGACGGTGAGCAGTTCTTC. The gene calls are TRBV29-1 and TRBJ2-1, with D perhaps matching TRBD1 or TRBD2 (5 bases each). The CDR3 contains 10 residues. In germline, CDR1 is SQVTM, CDR2 ANQGSEA. The V end was cut by 7 bases, the J end by 9 bases, with 10 bases between.

This clonotype has at least ten counts. The genes are TRBV6-5 and TRBJ2-1, with a possible D match to TRBD1 (7 bases). Germline V CDR1 and CDR2: MNHEY, SVGAGI. The CDR3 is made up of 14 amino acids. V gave up 7 bases and J gave up 8 bases, with 18 bases separating them. The chain's CDR3 is CASTLSSRGDEQFF. CDR3 in DNA: TGTGCCAGCACCTTGTCCTCCAGGGGGGATGAGCAGTTCTTC.

This clonotype was seen more than once but under ten times. The V gene is TRBV15, the J gene TRBJ2-1; TRBD2 agrees at 9 bases. The ends lost 1 base at V and 8 bases at J; junction bases unmatched: 6. Germline loops: CDR1 LNHNV, CDR2 YYDKDF (reference sequence). The CDR3 has 15 amino acids. The CDR3 region has the DNA TGTGCCACCAGCAGAGCTAGCGGGATAAACGATGAGCAGTTCTTC. Encoded protein: CATSRASGINDEQFF. The full variable domain, rest sourced from reference TRBV15 and TRBJ2-1, is DAMVIQNPRYQVTQFGKPVTLSCSQTLNHNVMYWYQQKSSQAPKLLFHYYDKDFNNEADTPDNFQSRRPNTSFCFLDIRSPGLGDTAMYLCATSRASGINDEQFFGPGTRLTVL.

This clonotype has at least ten counts. V and J are TRBV29-1 and TRBJ1-1; no definite D call. Germline V lookup: CDR1 SQVTM, CDR2 ANQGSEA. Between the trimmed V and J ends, which lost 4 bases and 4 bases, there was a span of 7 bases. The CDR3 contains 11 residues. The CDR3 reads CSVARVTEAFF. CDR3 DNA: TGCAGCGTTGCACGAGTCACTGAAGCTTTCTTT.

This chain connects TRBV28 to TRBJ1-5; 10 bases line up with TRBD1. The CDR3 spans 17 residues. J gave up 1 base and V 3 bases, and 6 bases lay outside the gene matches. In germline, CDR1 is MDHEN, CDR2 SYDVKM. The CDR3, as DNA: TGTGCCAGCAGTTTTTGGACAGGGGGTCGGAGCAATCAGCCCCAGCATTTT. Translated, it gives CASSFWTGGRSNQPQHF.

The chain joins TRBV4-2 to TRBJ2-3, with TRBD2 matching 8 bases. V lost 1 base to trimming and J lost 5 bases; unmatched junction nucleotides: 8. Germline values: CDR1 LGHNA, CDR2 YNFKEQ. The CDR3 has 16 amino acids. The CDR3: CASSQGLAGGLDTQYF. The CDR3 DNA reads TGTGCCAGCAGCCAAGGTCTCGCGGGGGGTTTAGATACGCAGTATTTT.

This clonotype has more than one count but fewer than ten. CDR3 sequence reads: CASSSRQGVNTEAFF. The CDR3 DNA is TGTGCCAGCAGCTCCAGACAGGGAGTGAACACTGAAGCTTTCTTT. The V call is TRBV7-2, the J call TRBJ1-1; 7 nucleotides align to TRBD1. V lost 4 bases to trimming and J lost 0 bases; unmatched junction nucleotides: 5. The germline V gene encodes CDR1 SGHTA and CDR2 FQGNSA. CDR3 size: 15 residues.

This clonotype appeared many times. The V call is TRBV10-1, the J call TRBJ2-2; D is possibly TRBD2 (6 bases). Germline values: CDR1 WNHNN, CDR2 SYGVQD (reference sequence). V was trimmed by 6 bases and J by 5 bases, leaving 19 bases between them. The CDR3 has 16 residues. The CDR3 DNA follows: TGCGCCAGCAGCGCTGACCGGGGGAGGTTGACCGGGGAGCTGTTTTTT. Residues: CASSADRGRLTGELFF.

V usage is TRBV12-3 or TRBV12-4 and J usage is TRBJ2-4; 10 bases map to TRBD1. The CDR3 length is 15 residues. Trimming at V came to 7 bases and at J to 7 bases, leaving 10 bases not matched to a gene. The CDR3 sequence: CASTLGQGRGNIQYF. CDR3 nucleotides: TGTGCCAGCACCCTGGGACAGGGGAGGGGGAACATTCAGTACTTC.